A single T cell receptor beta chain is shown here with its context. Its specificity is unknown. As for the donors, each was a healthy bone marrow donor. This sample was included in a study of cytomegalovirus exposure and HLA in healthy donors. Points from the study as a whole: Donors were assumed by presence/absence analyses to have roughly uniform sequencing depth.

The CDR3 is 18 amino acids. Losses at the gene ends were 4 bases for V and 6 bases for J; bases not matched to a gene: 17. Germline lookup yields CDR1 SGHRS and CDR2 YFSETQ. The PCR made use of 60 Vbeta and 13 Jbeta primers. Libraries were prepared by immunoSEQ multiplex PCR; TCRdb keeps only in-frame clonotypes and omits some of them. In the table there are 150,000 or so clones, nearly 80% of which are singletons. The TCR originated in a man aged 40-49 years in good health and CMV-seropositive. Sequenced material: PBMCs. The V call is TRBV5-1, the J call TRBJ2-5; 11 bases agree with TRBD2. The CDR3 spells CASSPTGTSGGRVKTQYF. DNA of the CDR3: TGCGCCAGCAGCCCAACCGGGACTAGCGGAGGGAGGGTGAAGACCCAGTACTTC.